Listed below are T cell receptor beta chains from one sample, sequenced in a study of T cell repertoires in cytomegalovirus infection. Via MiXCR, TCRdb re-called the reads, giving one row per CDR3 protein. Of approximately 500,000 distinct CDR3 sequences listed, about 11% were seen once; the top ten hold more than 8.5%. The specimen was PBMCs. All receptors come from a human donor in good health (CMV status not recorded). Some clones in this sample may be carry-over from other donors' samples. Each CDR3 is given with its conserved first and last residue. The order of the fields is V gene, J gene, D gene, clone size, CDR3 protein, CDR3 DNA. D genes are given only for firm matches. Size tells how often a clone was seen (once, few, many) or the class of an expanded clone, and some rows leave it out.

>TRBV12-3/TRBV12-4|TRBJ2-1|TRBD1|few
CASTPEGQGFTEQFF
TGTGCCAGCACCCCTGAAGGACAGGGCTTCACGGAGCAGTTCTTC
>TRBV5-1|TRBJ2-7|TRBD2|NA
CASTPGSGNSYEQYF
TGCGCCAGCACCCCGGGGAGCGGGAACTCCTACGAGCAGTACTTC
>TRBV7-2|TRBJ2-1|TRBD2|many
CASSPTRTSREQFF
TGTGCCAGCAGCCCCACCCGGACTAGTCGTGAGCAGTTCTTC
>TRBV10-3|TRBJ1-3|TRBD1|few
CAISADRGSNTIYF
TGTGCCATCAGTGCTGACAGGGGGAGCAACACCATATATTTT
>TRBV20-1|TRBJ1-6|TRBD1|many
CSALRTGSGSPLHF
TGCAGTGCTCTAAGGACAGGTTCGGGGTCACCCCTCCACTTT
>TRBV28|TRBJ2-5|TRBD1|NA
CASSSRRQGVGETQYF
TGTGCCAGCAGCTCAAGGCGACAGGGGGTTGGAGAGACCCAGTACTTC
>TRBV7-9|TRBJ2-7|NA|NA
CAGTEWGNDEQYF
TGTGCCGGTACGGAGTGGGGTAACGACGAGCAGTACTTC
>TRBV7-2|TRBJ1-5|NA|many
CASSLGGANNQPQHF
TGTGCCAGCAGCTTAGGGGGGGCAAACAATCAGCCCCAGCATTTT
>TRBV7-8|TRBJ2-3|TRBD1|many
CASRQPGQAIDTQYF
TGTGCCAGCAGGCAACCGGGACAGGCGATAGATACGCAGTATTTT
>TRBV7-9|TRBJ2-4|NA|NA
CASSMEGGMAKNIQYF
TGTGCCAGCAGCATGGAAGGGGGAATGGCCAAAAACATTCAGTACTTC
>TRBV20-1|TRBJ2-1|NA|NA
CSATGLRPYNEQFF
TGCAGTGCTACAGGGTTAAGGCCCTACAATGAGCAGTTCTTC
>TRBV5-1|TRBJ1-2|TRBD1|many
CASRRTGENYGYTF
TGCGCCAGCAGACGGACAGGGGAAAACTATGGCTACACCTTC
>TRBV7-8|TRBJ1-2|NA|many
CASSLNNNYGYTF
TGTGCCAGCAGCTTAAACAATAACTATGGCTACACCTTC
>TRBV4-2|TRBJ2-1|TRBD2|many
CASSQEALAGYNEQFF
TGTGCCAGCAGCCAAGAGGCCCTAGCGGGGTACAATGAGCAGTTCTTC
>TRBV7-9|TRBJ2-3|NA|NA
CASSALSTDTQYF
TGTGCCAGCAGCGCACTCAGCACAGATACGCAGTATTTT
>TRBV5-8|TRBJ2-5|TRBD1|many
CATETGGETQYF
TGTGCCACGGAAACAGGGGGGGAGACCCAGTACTTC
>TRBV19|TRBJ1-6|NA|many
CASSISGHNSPLHF
TGTGCCAGTAGTATATCGGGACATAATTCACCCCTCCACTTT
>TRBV12-3/TRBV12-4|TRBJ2-5|NA|many
CASSTAETQYF
TGTGCCAGCAGTACCGCGGAGACCCAGTACTTC
>TRBV11-3|TRBJ2-3|NA|many
CASSLVRSADTQYF
TGTGCCAGCAGCTTAGTTCGTAGCGCAGATACGCAGTATTTT
>TRBV29-1|TRBJ2-7|NA|few
CSVEPGPSSKQYF
TGCAGCGTTGAACCGGGCCCAAGTAGCAAGCAGTACTTC
>TRBV11-2|TRBJ1-2|TRBD1|many
CASSSSLTGGFGGYTF
TGTGCCAGCAGCTCCTCCTTGACAGGGGGCTTCGGTGGCTACACCTTC
>TRBV7-9|TRBJ1-4|TRBD1|many
CASSPRQGREKLFF
TGTGCCAGCAGCCCCAGACAGGGAAGGGAAAAACTGTTTTTT
>TRBV15|TRBJ2-1|NA|many
CATSRDSTTNEQFF
TGTGCCACCAGCAGAGATTCTACGACGAATGAGCAGTTCTTC
>TRBV3-1|TRBJ2-3|NA|few
CASSLTPGDTQYF
TGTGCCAGCAGCCTGACTCCTGGGGATACGCAGTATTTT
>TRBV12-3/TRBV12-4|TRBJ1-6|NA|many
CASTLSGNNSPLHF
TGTGCCAGCACCCTGTCCGGGAATAATTCACCCCTCCACTTT
>TRBV2|TRBJ1-5|NA|NA
CASSPLDRTGGQPQHF
TGTGCCAGCAGTCCTCTAGACCGAACAGGCGGGCAGCCCCAGCATTTT
>TRBV6-6|TRBJ1-5|NA|many
CASRADRYGNQPQHF
TGTGCCAGCAGAGCTGACAGGTACGGCAATCAGCCCCAGCATTTT
>TRBV12-3/TRBV12-4|TRBJ1-5|NA|NA
CASSPQGTYQPQHF
TGTGCCAGCAGCCCTCAGGGGACTTATCAGCCCCAGCATTTT
>TRBV12-3/TRBV12-4|TRBJ2-7|NA|many
CASSRGLVYEQYF
TGTGCCAGCAGCCGGGGGTTGGTGTACGAGCAGTACTTC